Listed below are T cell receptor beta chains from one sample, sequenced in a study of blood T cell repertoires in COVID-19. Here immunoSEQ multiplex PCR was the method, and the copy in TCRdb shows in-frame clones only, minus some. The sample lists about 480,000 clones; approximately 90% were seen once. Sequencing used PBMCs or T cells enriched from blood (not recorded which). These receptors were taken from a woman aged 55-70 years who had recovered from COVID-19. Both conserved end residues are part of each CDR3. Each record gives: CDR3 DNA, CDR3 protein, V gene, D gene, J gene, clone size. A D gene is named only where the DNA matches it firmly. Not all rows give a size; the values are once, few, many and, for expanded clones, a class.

CDR3 DNA: TGTGCCAGTAGTTTATTAGACAGCTTAAATGGCTACACCTTC
CDR3 protein: CASSLLDSLNGYTF
V gene: TRBV19
D gene: NA
J gene: TRBJ1-2
clone size: NA

CDR3 DNA: TGTGCCAGCAGCCGCCGGCCTGGAGAGACCGGGGAGCTGTTTTTT
CDR3 protein: CASSRRPGETGELFF
V gene: TRBV7-6
D gene: NA
J gene: TRBJ2-2
clone size: few

CDR3 DNA: TGTGCCAGTAGCCCGGGACAGATGACTTCGGCAGATACGCAGTATTTT
CDR3 protein: CASSPGQMTSADTQYF
V gene: TRBV19
D gene: TRBD1
J gene: TRBJ2-3
clone size: NA

CDR3 DNA: TGTGCCAGCAGTGAAGCCGGGGTTCGCGGCTACACCTTC
CDR3 protein: CASSEAGVRGYTF
V gene: TRBV6-1
D gene: NA
J gene: TRBJ1-2
clone size: NA

CDR3 DNA: TGCGCCAGCAGTCAATCGCCGGGATCGGGGAGCTCCTACGAGCAGTACTTC
CDR3 protein: CASSQSPGSGSSYEQYF
V gene: TRBV23-1
D gene: NA
J gene: TRBJ2-7
clone size: NA

CDR3 DNA: TGTGCCACCCCGGGACAGCGTAACTATGGCTACACCTTC
CDR3 protein: CATPGQRNYGYTF
V gene: TRBV10-3
D gene: TRBD1
J gene: TRBJ1-2
clone size: NA

CDR3 DNA: TGTGCCAGCAGGAAAAGCCGGACAGGCGACAATGAAGCTTTCTTT
CDR3 protein: CASRKSRTGDNEAFF
V gene: TRBV6-5
D gene: TRBD1
J gene: TRBJ1-1
clone size: NA

CDR3 DNA: TGTGCCAGCAGCTTGCATACAGGGGTCGGCCAGCCCCAGCATTTT
CDR3 protein: CASSLHTGVGQPQHF
V gene: TRBV7-9
D gene: TRBD1
J gene: TRBJ1-5
clone size: NA

CDR3 DNA: TGTGCCACCTTGTACGGTGGCTACACCTTC
CDR3 protein: CATLYGGYTF
V gene: TRBV6-5
D gene: NA
J gene: TRBJ1-2
clone size: NA

CDR3 DNA: TGTGCCAGCAGCCAAGTCGAAGGGGGGGGAGTGCATACGCAGTATTTT
CDR3 protein: CASSQVEGGGVHTQYF
V gene: TRBV3-1/TRBV3-2
D gene: NA
J gene: TRBJ2-3
clone size: NA

CDR3 DNA: TGCAGTGCTAGGTGGGGGGATGGCTACACCTTC
CDR3 protein: CSARWGDGYTF
V gene: TRBV20-1
D gene: NA
J gene: TRBJ1-2
clone size: NA

CDR3 DNA: TGTGCCAGCAGCTTACGGGAAATCAGTGGAACTGAAGCTTTCTTT
CDR3 protein: CASSLREISGTEAFF
V gene: TRBV5-6
D gene: NA
J gene: TRBJ1-1
clone size: NA

CDR3 DNA: TGTGCCAGCAGGTACAGGTTTGAAAAACTGTTTTTT
CDR3 protein: CASRYRFEKLFF
V gene: TRBV12-3/TRBV12-4
D gene: NA
J gene: TRBJ1-4
clone size: NA

CDR3 DNA: TGTGCCAGCAGTCCTTGGACAGGGTATAGCAATCAGCCCCAGCATTTT
CDR3 protein: CASSPWTGYSNQPQHF
V gene: TRBV27
D gene: TRBD1
J gene: TRBJ1-5
clone size: NA

CDR3 DNA: TGTGCCAGCAGTGAATTAGGGCAGGGACAGGGGGCTGAAGCTTTCTTT
CDR3 protein: CASSELGQGQGAEAFF
V gene: TRBV2
D gene: TRBD1
J gene: TRBJ1-1
clone size: NA

CDR3 DNA: TGCAGTGCTAGTATAAATAGCAATCAGCCCCAGCATTTT
CDR3 protein: CSASINSNQPQHF
V gene: TRBV20-1
D gene: NA
J gene: TRBJ1-5
clone size: NA

CDR3 DNA: TGTGCCAGCAGTTTCGACAGGGTCTACGAGCAGTACTTC
CDR3 protein: CASSFDRVYEQYF
V gene: TRBV12-3/TRBV12-4
D gene: TRBD1
J gene: TRBJ2-7
clone size: NA

CDR3 DNA: TGTGCCAGCAGTGGGGGGACAGGGGCCGGATCTGGCAATCAGCCCCAGCATTTT
CDR3 protein: CASSGGTGAGSGNQPQHF
V gene: TRBV2
D gene: TRBD1
J gene: TRBJ1-5
clone size: few

CDR3 DNA: TGTGCCAGCAGTGCAACCGGGACAGCCTACGAGCAGTACTTC
CDR3 protein: CASSATGTAYEQYF
V gene: TRBV25-1
D gene: TRBD1
J gene: TRBJ2-7
clone size: NA

CDR3 DNA: TGCGCCAGCAGTTCGGGACAGACCTACAATGAGCAGTTCTTC
CDR3 protein: CASSSGQTYNEQFF
V gene: TRBV5-1
D gene: TRBD1
J gene: TRBJ2-1
clone size: NA

CDR3 DNA: TGTGCCTGGAGTGTAGGGGGTGGGACAGATACGCAGTATTTT
CDR3 protein: CAWSVGGGTDTQYF
V gene: TRBV30
D gene: NA
J gene: TRBJ2-3
clone size: NA

CDR3 DNA: TGTGCCAGCAGTTTCAGGGGCCAGCCTAATGAAAAACTGTTTTTT
CDR3 protein: CASSFRGQPNEKLFF
V gene: TRBV27
D gene: NA
J gene: TRBJ1-4
clone size: NA

CDR3 DNA: TGTGCCAGCAGTGAAAGGGGGGGAGGTGAGCAGTTCTTC
CDR3 protein: CASSERGGGEQFF
V gene: TRBV6-1
D gene: NA
J gene: TRBJ2-1
clone size: NA

CDR3 DNA: TGTGCCACCAGTGATTCTGGCAGGGGGCCGAATTCACCCCTCCACTTT
CDR3 protein: CATSDSGRGPNSPLHF
V gene: TRBV24-1
D gene: TRBD1
J gene: TRBJ1-6
clone size: NA

CDR3 DNA: TGTGCCTCCGGACAGGGGGATTCACCCCTCCACTTT
CDR3 protein: CASGQGDSPLHF
V gene: TRBV10-3
D gene: TRBD1
J gene: TRBJ1-6
clone size: few

CDR3 DNA: TGCGCCAGCAGCCCCTATAAAGGGACAGGGACGGCAGAGACCCAGTACTTC
CDR3 protein: CASSPYKGTGTAETQYF
V gene: TRBV4-1
D gene: TRBD1
J gene: TRBJ2-5
clone size: NA

CDR3 DNA: TGTGCCAGCGGCTGGAGCTCTGGAAACACCATATATTTT
CDR3 protein: CASGWSSGNTIYF
V gene: TRBV6-5
D gene: NA
J gene: TRBJ1-3
clone size: NA

CDR3 DNA: TGTGCCAGCAGTATTTCAGGGGTGGAAAAACTGTTTTTT
CDR3 protein: CASSISGVEKLFF
V gene: TRBV27
D gene: NA
J gene: TRBJ1-4
clone size: NA

CDR3 DNA: TGTGCCAGCAGCCCCGGGGGGTCGGCCGGGGAGCTGTTTTTT
CDR3 protein: CASSPGGSAGELFF
V gene: TRBV7-7
D gene: TRBD2
J gene: TRBJ2-2
clone size: NA

CDR3 DNA: TGTGCCAGTAGTCGGGACTTATGGGACTATGGCTACACCTTC
CDR3 protein: CASSRDLWDYGYTF
V gene: TRBV19
D gene: NA
J gene: TRBJ1-2
clone size: few

CDR3 DNA: TGTGCCAGTAGTATCGGGACAGGGGGCGGGGAGCTGTTTTTT
CDR3 protein: CASSIGTGGGELFF
V gene: TRBV19
D gene: TRBD1
J gene: TRBJ2-2
clone size: NA

CDR3 DNA: TGTGCCAGCAGTGAATGGGAAGGGGGCCGGGATGGCTACACCTTC
CDR3 protein: CASSEWEGGRDGYTF
V gene: TRBV2
D gene: TRBD1
J gene: TRBJ1-2
clone size: NA

CDR3 DNA: TGTGCCAGCAGCTTGGGAGGGATTTGGGGCAATCAGCCCCAGCATTTT
CDR3 protein: CASSLGGIWGNQPQHF
V gene: TRBV5-6
D gene: NA
J gene: TRBJ1-5
clone size: few

CDR3 DNA: TGTGCCACCACCTCCGGGGCGGGGGGCTACACCTTC
CDR3 protein: CATTSGAGGYTF
V gene: TRBV28
D gene: NA
J gene: TRBJ1-2
clone size: NA

CDR3 DNA: TGTGCCAGCAGTTACTCGGGTCAGGTGAATCAGCCCCAGCATTTT
CDR3 protein: CASSYSGQVNQPQHF
V gene: TRBV6-5
D gene: NA
J gene: TRBJ1-5
clone size: NA

CDR3 DNA: TGTGCCAGCAGCTTCCAGGGGCAAGGAGGCACCGGGGAGCTGTTTTTT
CDR3 protein: CASSFQGQGGTGELFF
V gene: TRBV5-4
D gene: NA
J gene: TRBJ2-2
clone size: NA

CDR3 DNA: TGTGCCAGCAGCGTAGGGACAGGGGGCGCCACCGCAGAGACCCAGTACTTC
CDR3 protein: CASSVGTGGATAETQYF
V gene: TRBV9
D gene: TRBD1
J gene: TRBJ2-5
clone size: once

CDR3 DNA: TGTGCCAGCAGTTACGGCCCCTGGAGGGGCTACACCTTC
CDR3 protein: CASSYGPWRGYTF
V gene: TRBV6-2/TRBV6-3
D gene: NA
J gene: TRBJ1-2
clone size: NA

CDR3 DNA: TGCGCCAGCAGCCCCGCGGTTGACAATGAGCAGTTCTTC
CDR3 protein: CASSPAVDNEQFF
V gene: TRBV5-1
D gene: NA
J gene: TRBJ2-1
clone size: NA

CDR3 DNA: TGTGCCAGCAGCCAAGTCGGACAGGGATGGAACACTGAAGCTTTCTTT
CDR3 protein: CASSQVGQGWNTEAFF
V gene: TRBV3-1/TRBV3-2
D gene: TRBD1
J gene: TRBJ1-1
clone size: NA

CDR3 DNA: TGTGCCAGCAGCTTAGATTGGGACTTCACTAGCACAGATACGCAGTATTTT
CDR3 protein: CASSLDWDFTSTDTQYF
V gene: TRBV7-9
D gene: NA
J gene: TRBJ2-3
clone size: few

CDR3 DNA: TGTGCCAGCAGCTTAATAACAGGGGGCGGAGGATATGGCTACACCTTC
CDR3 protein: CASSLITGGGGYGYTF
V gene: TRBV7-2
D gene: TRBD1
J gene: TRBJ1-2
clone size: NA

CDR3 DNA: TGTGCCACCAGCAGGGAGAGGACAGGGAAGAATGAAAAACTGTTTTTT
CDR3 protein: CATSRERTGKNEKLFF
V gene: TRBV15
D gene: TRBD1
J gene: TRBJ1-4
clone size: NA

CDR3 DNA: TGTGCCAGCTCACCTTACCCCCGAGGACAGGGGATTGACTATGGCTACACCTTC
CDR3 protein: CASSPYPRGQGIDYGYTF
V gene: TRBV18
D gene: TRBD1
J gene: TRBJ1-2
clone size: NA

CDR3 DNA: TGTGCCAGCAGTTTACGGGACTATGGCTACACCTTC
CDR3 protein: CASSLRDYGYTF
V gene: TRBV28
D gene: NA
J gene: TRBJ1-2
clone size: once

CDR3 DNA: TGTGCCAGCAGCTACCCAATTAGAACAGGGGGCGGTATAGATAGCAATCAGCCCCAGCATTTT
CDR3 protein: CASSYPIRTGGGIDSNQPQHF
V gene: TRBV6-6
D gene: TRBD1
J gene: TRBJ1-5
clone size: NA

CDR3 DNA: TGTGCCAGCAGCCTCGGACAGGGGGCGTACACTGAAGCTTTCTTT
CDR3 protein: CASSLGQGAYTEAFF
V gene: TRBV16
D gene: TRBD1
J gene: TRBJ1-1
clone size: NA

CDR3 DNA: TGTGCCAGCAGCTGGGGACTAGCGGGATCCTACGAGCAGTACTTC
CDR3 protein: CASSWGLAGSYEQYF
V gene: TRBV7-2
D gene: TRBD2
J gene: TRBJ2-7
clone size: NA

CDR3 DNA: TGTGCCAGCAGTGATACCTTGAGCGTCAACGAGCAGTACTTC
CDR3 protein: CASSDTLSVNEQYF
V gene: TRBV2
D gene: NA
J gene: TRBJ2-7
clone size: NA